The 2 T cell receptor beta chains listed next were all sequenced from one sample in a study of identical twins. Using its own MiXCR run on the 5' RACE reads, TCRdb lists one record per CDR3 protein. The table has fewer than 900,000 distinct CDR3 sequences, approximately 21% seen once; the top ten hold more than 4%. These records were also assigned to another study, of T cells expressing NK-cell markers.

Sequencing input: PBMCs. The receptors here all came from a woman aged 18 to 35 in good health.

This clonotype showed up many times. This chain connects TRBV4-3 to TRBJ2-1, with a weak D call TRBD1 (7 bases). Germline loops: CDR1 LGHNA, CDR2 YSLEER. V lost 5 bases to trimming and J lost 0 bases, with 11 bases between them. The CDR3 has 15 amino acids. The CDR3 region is CASSSRDSSYNEQFF. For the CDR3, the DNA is TGCGCCAGCAGCTCGCGGGACAGCTCCTACAATGAGCAGTTCTTC.

The CDR3 loop reads CASSPNQGIAYEQYF. Here the CDR3 DNA reads TGTGCCAGCAGCCCCAACCAGGGTATCGCCTACGAGCAGTACTTC. The V gene is TRBV13, the J gene TRBJ2-7; D may be TRBD1 (5 bases). The CDR3 has 15 residues. CDR1 PRHDT and CDR2 FYEKMQ come from the germline V gene (reference sequence). V gave up 5 bases and J gave up 2 bases, with 16 bases separating them.